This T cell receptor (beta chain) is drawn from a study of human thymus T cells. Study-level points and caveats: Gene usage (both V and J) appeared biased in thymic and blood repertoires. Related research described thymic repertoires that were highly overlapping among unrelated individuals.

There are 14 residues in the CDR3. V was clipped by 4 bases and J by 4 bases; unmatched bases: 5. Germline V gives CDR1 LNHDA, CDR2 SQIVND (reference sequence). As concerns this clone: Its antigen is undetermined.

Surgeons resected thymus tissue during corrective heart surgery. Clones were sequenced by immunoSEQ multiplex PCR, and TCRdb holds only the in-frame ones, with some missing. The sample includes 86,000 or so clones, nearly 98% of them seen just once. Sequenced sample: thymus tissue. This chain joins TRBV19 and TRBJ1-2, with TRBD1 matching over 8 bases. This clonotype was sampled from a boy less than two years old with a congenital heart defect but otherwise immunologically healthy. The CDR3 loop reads CASSTTGTGYGYTF. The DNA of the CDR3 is TGTGCCAGTAGTACAACCGGGACAGGCTATGGCTACACCTTC.